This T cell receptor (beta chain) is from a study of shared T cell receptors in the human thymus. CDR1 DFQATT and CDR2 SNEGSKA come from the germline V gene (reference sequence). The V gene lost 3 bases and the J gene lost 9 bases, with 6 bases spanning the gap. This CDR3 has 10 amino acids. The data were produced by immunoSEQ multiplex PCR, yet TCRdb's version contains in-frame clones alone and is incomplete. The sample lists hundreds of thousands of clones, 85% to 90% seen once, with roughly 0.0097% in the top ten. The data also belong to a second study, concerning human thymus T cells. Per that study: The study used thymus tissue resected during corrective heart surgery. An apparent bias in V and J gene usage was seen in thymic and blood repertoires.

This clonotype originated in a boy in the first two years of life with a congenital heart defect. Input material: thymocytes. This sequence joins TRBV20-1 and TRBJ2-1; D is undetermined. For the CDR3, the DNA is TGCAGTGCTAGCATCGGTGAGCAGTTCTTC. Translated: CSASIGEQFF.